This T cell receptor (beta chain) was captured by sequencing in a study of cytomegalovirus exposure and HLA in healthy donors. Findings and caveats of the study: Analysis was performed later, and it showed HLA-associated TCR beta chains to be more clonally expanded than equally common others. A later analysis linked a missense DCLRE1C variant to TCR beta V- and J-gene trimming.

This CDR3 is built from 13 residues. V was pared by 7 bases and J by 4 bases, with 10 bases between. Germline values: CDR1 SGHDN, CDR2 FVKESK. Concerning this clone: Its specificity is unknown.

With 60 Vbeta and 13 Jbeta primers, the PCR was carried out. Generated by immunoSEQ multiplex PCR, the TCRdb table keeps only in-frame clones and is missing some. The data contain about 140,000 clones, roughly 79% of them singletons. The receptor comes from a woman aged 55-70 years in good health and CMV-seropositive. The sample comprised PBMCs. The chain has TRBV14 and TRBJ2-2; the D is unclear. The CDR3 here is CASTWSGTGELFF. CDR3 coding DNA: TGTGCCAGCACCTGGAGTGGCACCGGGGAGCTGTTTTTT.